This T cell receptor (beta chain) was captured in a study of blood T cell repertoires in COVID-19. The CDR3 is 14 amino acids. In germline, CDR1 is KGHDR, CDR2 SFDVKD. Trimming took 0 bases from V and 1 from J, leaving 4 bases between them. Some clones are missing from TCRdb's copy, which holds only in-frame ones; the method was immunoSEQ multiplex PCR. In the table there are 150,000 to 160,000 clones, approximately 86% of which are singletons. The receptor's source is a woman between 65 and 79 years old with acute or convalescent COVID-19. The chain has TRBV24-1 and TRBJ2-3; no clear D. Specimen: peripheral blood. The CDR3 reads CATSDLRGTDTQYF. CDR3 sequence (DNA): TGTGCCACCAGTGATTTGCGGGGCACAGATACGCAGTATTTT.